This T cell receptor (beta chain) was documented in a study of spatial heterogeneity in lung cancer. Whole-study results and caveats: The study found that expanded intratumoral alpha and beta TCR counts tracked tumor mutation counts. Estimates put coverage of tumor T cells approximately 7.4% for alpha and over 12% for beta chains.

Time point given: sample taken at primary tumor resection. Within the sample, this clonotype is medium-sized. Its matching antigen is unknown. On each TCR cDNA molecule, a unique molecular identifier was present. TCRdb analysed the 5' RACE reads with MiXCR anew, one entry per CDR3 protein. The sample records thousands of distinct CDR3 sequences, around a quarter being singletons. In germline, CDR1 is SEHNR, CDR2 FQNEAQ (reference sequence). This CDR3 contains 15 residues. Losses at the gene ends were 5 bases for V and 3 bases for J; bases not matched to a gene: 6. The sample here was lung tumor tissue, taken at surgery. V and J are TRBV7-9 and TRBJ2-2; 7 bases are shared with TRBD1. The source is a male donor with early-stage non-small cell lung cancer. The CDR3 loop reads CASSGYRGDTGELFF. CDR3 DNA: TGTGCCAGCAGCGGATACAGGGGAGACACCGGGGAGCTGTTTTTT.